This T cell receptor beta chain appears in the sequencing data of a study of monozygotic twins with inflammatory bowel disease. Germline CDR1 MNHEY, CDR2 SVGEGT. The CDR3 runs to 13 residues. Study-wide findings and caveats: Sharing of clonotypes with others was lower in IBD patients than in healthy twins, and this was especially so with disease activity. Against healthy co-twins, IBD patients had lower TCRbeta diversity (measured by inverse Simpson).

T cells were not sorted, and total RNA was isolated straight from whole blood. Via template switching, UMIs carrying a 6-nucleotide sample barcode were introduced. After re-calling the 5' RACE reads, TCRdb lists one entry per CDR3 protein, DNA absent. This table holds some 99,000 distinct CDR3 sequences. With regard to this clonotype: Its antigen remains unknown.

Material: blood. The TCR sequence derives from a human donor with ulcerative colitis or Crohn's disease, or a healthy co-twin of an affected twin (not recorded which). The chain has TRBV6-2 or TRBV6-3 and TRBJ2-1; absent DNA, TCRdb's TRBD1 call cannot be checked. The CDR3 reads CASSKEDRDEQFF.